This T cell receptor beta chain comes out of a study of blood T cell repertoires in COVID-19. As handled by the study authors: Estimation of nucleated cell counts relied on the amplification of reference gene primers. Sequenced by immunoSEQ multiplex PCR; TCRdb stores in-frame clones only, minus some. V, J and clone size reflect that table, while D and trimming were determined from the DNA. The table has 100,000 to 130,000 clones, under 95% seen once. J gave up 3 bases and V 1 base, and 2 bases lay outside the gene matches. Germline V gene lookup returns CDR1 SGHNT and CDR2 YENEEA. The CDR3 has 15 residues.

This clonotype was obtained from a woman aged 25 to 39 with acute or convalescent COVID-19. The sequenced sample was peripheral blood. J is TRBJ2-1 and V is TRBV11-3; TRBD2 aligns across 8 bases. CDR3 coding DNA: TGTGCCAGCAGCTTAGGGCTAGCGGGCTACAATGAGCAGTTCTTC. It is translated as CASSLGLAGYNEQFF.